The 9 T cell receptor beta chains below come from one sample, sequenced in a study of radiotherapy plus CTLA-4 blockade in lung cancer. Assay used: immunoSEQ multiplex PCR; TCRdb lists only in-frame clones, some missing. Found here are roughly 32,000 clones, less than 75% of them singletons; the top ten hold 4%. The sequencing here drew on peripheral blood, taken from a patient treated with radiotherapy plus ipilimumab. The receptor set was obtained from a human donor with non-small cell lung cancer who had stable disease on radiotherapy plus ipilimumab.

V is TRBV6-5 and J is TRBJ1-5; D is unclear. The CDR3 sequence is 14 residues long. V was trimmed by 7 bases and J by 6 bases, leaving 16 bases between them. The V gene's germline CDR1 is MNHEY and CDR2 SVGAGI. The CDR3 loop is CASTPETKTQPQHF. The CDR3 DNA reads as TGTGCCAGCACCCCGGAGACCAAAACTCAGCCCCAGCATTTT.

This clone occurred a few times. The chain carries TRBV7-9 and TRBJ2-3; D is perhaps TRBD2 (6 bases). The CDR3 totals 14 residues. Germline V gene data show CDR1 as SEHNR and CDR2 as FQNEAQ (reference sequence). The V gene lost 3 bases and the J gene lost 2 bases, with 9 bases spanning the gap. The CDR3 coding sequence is TGTGCCAGCAGCTTTTGGGAGGCCACAGATACGCAGTATTTT. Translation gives CASSFWEATDTQYF.

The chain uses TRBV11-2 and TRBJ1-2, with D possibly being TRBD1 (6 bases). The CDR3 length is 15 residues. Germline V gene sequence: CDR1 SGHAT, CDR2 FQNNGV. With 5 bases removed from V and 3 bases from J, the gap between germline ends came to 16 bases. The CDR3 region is CASSDLQGRDYGYTF. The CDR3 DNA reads TGTGCCAGCAGCGACCTGCAGGGGAGGGACTATGGCTACACCTTC.

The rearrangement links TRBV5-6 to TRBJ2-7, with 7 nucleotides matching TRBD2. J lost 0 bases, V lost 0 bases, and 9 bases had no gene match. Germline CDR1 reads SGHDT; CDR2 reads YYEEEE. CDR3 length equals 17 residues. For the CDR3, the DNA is TGTGCCAGCAGCTTGGCGTCTAGCGGACCTATCTCCTACGAGCAGTACTTC. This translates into CASSLASSGPISYEQYF.

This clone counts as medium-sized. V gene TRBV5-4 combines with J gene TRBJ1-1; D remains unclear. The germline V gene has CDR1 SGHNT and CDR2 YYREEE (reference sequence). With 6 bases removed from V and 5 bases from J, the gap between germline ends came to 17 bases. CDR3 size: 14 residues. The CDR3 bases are TGTGCCAGCAACCCTCAGACCGGGAGGACTGAAGCTTTCTTT. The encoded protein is CASNPQTGRTEAFF.

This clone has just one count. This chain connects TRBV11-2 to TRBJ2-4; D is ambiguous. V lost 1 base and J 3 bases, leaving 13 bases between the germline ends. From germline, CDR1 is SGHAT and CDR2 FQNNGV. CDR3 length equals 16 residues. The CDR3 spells CASSLVGTANKNIQYF. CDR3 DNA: TGTGCCAGCAGCTTAGTGGGCACAGCTAACAAAAACATTCAGTACTTC.

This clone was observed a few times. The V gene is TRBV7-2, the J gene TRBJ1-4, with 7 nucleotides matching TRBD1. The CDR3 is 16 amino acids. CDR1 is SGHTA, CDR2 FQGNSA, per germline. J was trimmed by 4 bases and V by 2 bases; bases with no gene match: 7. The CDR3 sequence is CASSLWGQTFNEKLFF. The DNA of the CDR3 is TGTGCCAGCAGCTTATGGGGACAGACGTTTAATGAAAAACTGTTTTTT.

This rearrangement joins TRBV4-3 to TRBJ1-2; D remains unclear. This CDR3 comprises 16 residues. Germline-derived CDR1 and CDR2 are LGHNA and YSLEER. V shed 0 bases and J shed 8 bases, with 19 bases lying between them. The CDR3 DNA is TGCGCCAGCAGCCAAGATGGGCAGGCCCATCCGGGGGGCTACACCTTC. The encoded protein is CASSQDGQAHPGGYTF.

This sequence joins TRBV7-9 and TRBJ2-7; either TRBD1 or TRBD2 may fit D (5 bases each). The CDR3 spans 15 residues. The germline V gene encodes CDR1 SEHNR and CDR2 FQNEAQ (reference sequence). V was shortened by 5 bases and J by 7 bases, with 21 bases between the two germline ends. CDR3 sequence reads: CASSIRDGVSGEQYF. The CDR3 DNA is TGTGCCAGCAGCATCCGGGACGGAGTCTCTGGAGAGCAGTACTTC.